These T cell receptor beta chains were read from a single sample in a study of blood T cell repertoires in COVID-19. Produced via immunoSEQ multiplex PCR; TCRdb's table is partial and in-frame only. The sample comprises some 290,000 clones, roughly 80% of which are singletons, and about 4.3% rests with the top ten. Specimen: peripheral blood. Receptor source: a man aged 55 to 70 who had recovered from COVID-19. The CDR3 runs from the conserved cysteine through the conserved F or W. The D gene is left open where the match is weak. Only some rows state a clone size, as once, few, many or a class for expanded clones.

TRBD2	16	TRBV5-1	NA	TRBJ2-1	CASSFASGRALDEQFF	TGCGCCAGCAGCTTCGCTAGCGGGAGGGCCCTAGATGAGCAGTTCTTC
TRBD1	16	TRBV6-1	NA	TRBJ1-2	CASSGNRGIANYGYTF	TGTGCCAGCAGTGGCAACAGGGGGATAGCTAACTATGGCTACACCTTC
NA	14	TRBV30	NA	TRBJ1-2	CAWNGQTKNYGYTF	TGTGCCTGGAACGGCCAGACTAAAAACTATGGCTACACCTTC
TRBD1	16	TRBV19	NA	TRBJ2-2	CASSGRTGGWTGELFF	TGTGCCAGTAGTGGGCGGACAGGGGGTTGGACCGGGGAGCTGTTTTTT
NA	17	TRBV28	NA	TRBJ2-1	CASPPSAGQSSYNEQFF	TGTGCCAGCCCCCCGTCTGCGGGGCAGAGCTCCTACAATGAGCAGTTCTTC
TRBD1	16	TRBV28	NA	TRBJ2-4	CASSQRQGLAKNIQYF	TGTGCCAGCAGTCAACGACAGGGCTTAGCCAAAAACATTCAGTACTTC
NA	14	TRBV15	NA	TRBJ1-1	CATSRFPGNTEAFF	TGTGCCACCAGCAGGTTTCCGGGGAACACTGAAGCTTTCTTT
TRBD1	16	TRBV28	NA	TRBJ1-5	CASSIRRRGSNQPQHF	TGTGCCAGCAGTATACGACGCAGGGGGAGCAATCAGCCCCAGCATTTT
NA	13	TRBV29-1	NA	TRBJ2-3	CSVEESVADTQYF	TGCAGCGTTGAAGAATCGGTCGCTGATACGCAGTATTTT
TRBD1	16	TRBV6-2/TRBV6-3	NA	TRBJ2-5	CASSPWGTGAQETQYF	TGTGCCAGCAGTCCCTGGGGGACAGGGGCCCAAGAGACCCAGTACTTC
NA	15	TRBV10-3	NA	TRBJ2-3	CAISETGTITDTQYF	TGTGCCATCAGTGAAACCGGGACAATCACAGATACGCAGTATTTT
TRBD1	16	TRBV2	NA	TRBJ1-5	CASSAEGGTGDQPQHF	TGTGCCAGCAGCGCCGAGGGGGGTACAGGGGATCAGCCCCAGCATTTT
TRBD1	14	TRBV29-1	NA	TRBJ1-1	CSASGGRGATEAFF	TGCAGCGCCTCAGGGGGACGGGGAGCCACTGAAGCTTTCTTT
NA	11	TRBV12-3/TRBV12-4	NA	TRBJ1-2	CASSLGGSYTF	TGTGCCAGCAGTTTAGGAGGGTCCTACACCTTC
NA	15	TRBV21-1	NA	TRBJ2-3	CASNRDSRSTDTQYF	TGTGCCAGCAACCGGGACAGCCGAAGCACAGATACGCAGTATTTT
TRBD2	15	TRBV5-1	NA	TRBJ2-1	CASSLPSGAYNEQFF	TGCGCCAGCAGCTTGCCTAGCGGTGCCTACAATGAGCAGTTCTTC
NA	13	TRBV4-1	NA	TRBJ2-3	CASSQVEADTQYF	TGCGCCAGCAGCCAAGTTGAGGCAGATACGCAGTATTTT
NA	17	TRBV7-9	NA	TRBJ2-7	CASSLVVGSPSSYEQYF	TGTGCCAGCAGCTTAGTGGTGGGCAGCCCGAGCTCCTACGAGCAGTACTTC
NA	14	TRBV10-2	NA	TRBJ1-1	CASSEFPGDTEAFF	TGCGCCAGCAGTGAGTTTCCAGGGGACACTGAAGCTTTCTTT
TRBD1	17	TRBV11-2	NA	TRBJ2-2	CASSWRQGSANTGELFF	TGTGCCAGCAGCTGGCGACAGGGGTCTGCGAACACCGGGGAGCTGTTTTTT
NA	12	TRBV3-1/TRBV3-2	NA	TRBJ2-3	CASSQSANTQYF	TGTGCCAGCAGCCAGAGCGCCAATACGCAGTATTTT
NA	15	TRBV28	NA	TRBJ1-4	CASSHGGDPNEKLFF	TGTGCCAGCAGTCATGGGGGGGATCCTAATGAAAAACTGTTTTTT
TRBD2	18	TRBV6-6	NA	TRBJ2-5	CASSLVASGHLMRETQYF	TGTGCCAGCAGTCTGGTAGCTAGCGGGCATCTGATGCGGGAGACCCAGTACTTC
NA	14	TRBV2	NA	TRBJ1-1	CASSEGRGWAEAFF	TGTGCCAGCAGTGAAGGGCGAGGGTGGGCTGAAGCTTTCTTT
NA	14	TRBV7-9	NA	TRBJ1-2	CASSSSGSGNGYTF	TGTGCCAGCAGCTCTTCAGGCTCAGGGAATGGCTACACCTTC
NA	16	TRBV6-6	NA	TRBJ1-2	CASSLRTGTLYYGYTF	TGTGCCAGCAGCCTAAGGACCGGGACACTTTACTATGGCTACACCTTC
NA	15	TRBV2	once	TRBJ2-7	CASTTVGASRYEQYF	TGTGCCAGCACCACCGTGGGCGCAAGCCGCTACGAGCAGTACTTC
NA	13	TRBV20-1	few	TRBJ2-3	CSASPRRGDTQYF	TGCAGTGCTAGTCCTAGACGGGGAGATACGCAGTATTTT
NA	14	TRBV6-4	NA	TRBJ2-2	CASSPQGRTGELFF	TGTGCCAGCAGTCCGCAGGGTCGCACCGGGGAGCTGTTTTTT
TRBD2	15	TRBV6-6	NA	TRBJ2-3	CASRPGTSGLDTQYF	TGTGCCAGCAGGCCCGGGACTAGTGGACTTGATACGCAGTATTTT
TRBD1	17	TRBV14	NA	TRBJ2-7	CASSQIIPRTGVYEQYF	TGTGCCAGCAGCCAAATTATTCCCCGGACAGGGGTGTACGAGCAGTACTTC
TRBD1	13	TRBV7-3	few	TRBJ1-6	CASSPDRGEPLHF	TGTGCCAGCAGCCCAGACAGGGGGGAACCCCTCCACTTT
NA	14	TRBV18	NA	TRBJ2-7	CASSPGGGPYEQYF	TGTGCCAGCTCACCGGGTGGAGGACCCTACGAGCAGTACTTC
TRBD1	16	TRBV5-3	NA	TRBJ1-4	CARSWDRVGTNEKLFF	TGTGCCAGAAGCTGGGACAGGGTAGGCACTAATGAAAAACTGTTTTTT
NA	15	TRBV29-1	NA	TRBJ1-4	CSVGGGDRTNEKLFF	TGCAGCGTCGGAGGGGGGGATCGAACTAATGAAAAACTGTTTTTT
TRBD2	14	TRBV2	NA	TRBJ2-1	CASRGGLAGNEQFF	TGTGCCAGCAGAGGGGGACTAGCGGGAAATGAGCAGTTCTTC
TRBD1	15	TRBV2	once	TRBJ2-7	CASSNDGTGSHEQYF	TGTGCCAGCAGTAACGACGGGACAGGATCCCACGAGCAGTACTTC
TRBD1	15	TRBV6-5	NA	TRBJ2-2	CASSYTRTGAGELFF	TGTGCCAGCAGTTACACGCGGACAGGGGCCGGGGAGCTGTTTTTT
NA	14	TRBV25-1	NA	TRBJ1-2	CASSEYRGQGGYTF	TGTGCCAGCAGTGAATACAGGGGCCAGGGAGGCTACACCTTC
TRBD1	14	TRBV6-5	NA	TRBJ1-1	CASRKTGGRTEAFF	TGTGCCAGCAGAAAGACAGGGGGGCGGACTGAAGCTTTCTTT
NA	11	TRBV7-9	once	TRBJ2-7	CASSQLYEQYF	TGTGCCAGCAGCCAACTATACGAGCAGTACTTC